This T cell receptor (beta chain) was identified in a study of T-cell memory formation after mild COVID-19. The overall study: Clusters of TCRs were largely donor specific. Study observations and caveats: CD4/CD8 balance held among clones contracting day 15 to 85, and later expanders leaned CD4+.

TCRdb reprocessed the 5' RACE reads via MiXCR and lists one record per CDR3 protein. The sample includes some 150,000 distinct CDR3 sequences, under 7% of them seen just once. The length of the CDR3 is 13 residues. The V and J ends lost 3 bases and 6 bases respectively, with 12 bases between them. This clonotype showed up many times. What it recognizes is unknown. The rearrangement uses TRBV12-3 or TRBV12-4 and TRBJ2-7; D might be TRBD1 (5 bases). This TCR was sampled from an adult woman who had mild COVID-19 (a few samples of this study predate the infection). Cell type and time point are not known. Material: PBMCs or a T cell subset sorted from them (not recorded which). Here the CDR3 reads CASSFAGSVEQYF. The CDR3 region has the DNA TGTGCCAGCAGTTTCGCAGGGTCCGTCGAGCAGTACTTC.